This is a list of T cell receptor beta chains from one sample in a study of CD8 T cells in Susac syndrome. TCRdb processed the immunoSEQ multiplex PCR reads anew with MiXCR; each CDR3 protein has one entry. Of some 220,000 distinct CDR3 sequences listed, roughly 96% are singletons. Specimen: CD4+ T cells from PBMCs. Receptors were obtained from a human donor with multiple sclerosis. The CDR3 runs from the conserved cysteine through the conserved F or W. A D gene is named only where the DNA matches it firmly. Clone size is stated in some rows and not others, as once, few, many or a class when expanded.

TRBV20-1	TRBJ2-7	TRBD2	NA	CSAPTSGKNEQYF	TGCAGTGCCCCGACTAGCGGGAAAAACGAGCAGTACTTC
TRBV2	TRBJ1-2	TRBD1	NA	CASSDNRGDYGYTF	TGTGCCAGCAGTGATAACAGGGGCGACTATGGCTACACCTTC
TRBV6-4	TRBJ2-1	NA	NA	CASSAKPAGYNEQFF	TGTGCCAGCAGTGCAAAACCCGCGGGCTACAATGAGCAGTTCTTC
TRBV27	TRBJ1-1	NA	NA	CASRRADKNTEAFF	TGTGCCAGCCGAAGGGCGGACAAGAACACTGAAGCTTTCTTT
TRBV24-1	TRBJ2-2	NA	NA	CGTLGDGLTTGELFF	TGTGGGACATTGGGGGATGGTCTTACCACCGGGGAGCTGTTTTTT
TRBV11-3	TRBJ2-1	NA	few	CASSLDLVNEQFF	TGTGCCAGCAGCTTAGATTTAGTAAATGAGCAGTTCTTC
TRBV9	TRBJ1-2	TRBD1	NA	CASSAGHRGGYTF	TGTGCCAGCAGCGCTGGACACAGGGGCGGCTACACCTTC
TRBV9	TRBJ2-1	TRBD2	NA	CASSTRLAGDYNEQFF	TGTGCCAGCAGCACACGACTAGCGGGGGACTACAATGAGCAGTTCTTC
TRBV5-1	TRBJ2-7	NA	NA	CASCDTDYEQYF	TGCGCCAGCTGTGACACAGACTACGAGCAGTACTTC
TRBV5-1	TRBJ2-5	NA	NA	CASSVPPNQETQYF	TGCGCCAGCAGCGTGCCACCAAACCAAGAGACCCAGTACTTC
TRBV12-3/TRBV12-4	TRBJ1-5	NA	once	CASSFKEDQPQHF	TGTGCCAGCAGTTTTAAGGAGGATCAGCCCCAGCATTTT
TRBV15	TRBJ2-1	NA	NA	CATSRAAGTIMGEQFF	TGTGCCACCAGCAGGGCTGCCGGGACCATAATGGGCGAGCAGTTCTTC
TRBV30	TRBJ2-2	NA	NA	CAWSQGHTGELFF	TGTGCCTGGAGTCAGGGTCACACCGGGGAGCTGTTTTTT
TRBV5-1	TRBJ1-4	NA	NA	CASSLAAQINEKLFF	TGCGCCAGCAGCTTGGCCGCACAGATTAATGAAAAACTGTTTTTT